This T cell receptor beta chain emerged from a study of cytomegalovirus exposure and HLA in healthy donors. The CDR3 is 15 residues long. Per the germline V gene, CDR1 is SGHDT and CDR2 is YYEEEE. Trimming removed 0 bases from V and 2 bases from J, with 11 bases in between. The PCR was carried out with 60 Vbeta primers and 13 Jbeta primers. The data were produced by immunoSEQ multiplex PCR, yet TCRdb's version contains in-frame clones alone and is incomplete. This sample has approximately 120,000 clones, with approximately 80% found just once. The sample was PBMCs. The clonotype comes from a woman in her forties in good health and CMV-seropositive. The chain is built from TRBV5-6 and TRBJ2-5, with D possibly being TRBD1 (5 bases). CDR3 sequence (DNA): TGTGCCAGCAGCTTGGCAGGGAATCCGCAAGAGACCCAGTACTTC. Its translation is CASSLAGNPQETQYF.